These T cell receptor beta chains were read from a single sample in a study of cytomegalovirus exposure and HLA in healthy donors. Clones were sequenced by immunoSEQ multiplex PCR, and TCRdb holds only the in-frame ones, with some missing. Of around 130,000 clones in the sample, roughly 74% were seen once. The sequencing input was PBMCs. Receptors were obtained from a middle-aged man in good health and CMV-seropositive. Each CDR3 is given with its conserved first and last residue. D genes are given only for firm matches.

D gene	V gene	CDR3 protein
TRBD2	TRBV28	CASSSFRGLAGTYEQYF
TRBD1	TRBV5-4	CASSQIRTGSSYEQYF
.	TRBV11-3	CASSLDAGNYEQYF
.	TRBV6-1	CASSEVPGSSYNSPLHF
.	TRBV7-6	CASSFGRGFTGELFF
.	TRBV7-9	CASSLLSGVSYNEQFF
TRBD1	TRBV29-1	CSVEVYRGTEAFF
.	TRBV4-2	CASSQETTSTDTQYF
TRBD1	TRBV6-5	CASSYSIAQGNSPLHF
TRBD1	TRBV30	CAQPGQGNYGYTF
.	TRBV5-1	CASTEGRAGEKLFF
.	TRBV27	CASSPPAASPSNEQFF
.	TRBV2	CASSYDSYEQYF
.	TRBV28	CASSSIWTGTLAGAQETQYF
.	TRBV6-1	CASRLFGNEQFF
TRBD1	TRBV28	CASRQTGESQPQHF
.	TRBV7-8	CASSLSYQETQYF
TRBD1	TRBV7-2	CASSLRDRVGEQYF
.	TRBV7-2	CASSLDRTVSPLHF
TRBD1	TRBV4-1	CASSPQGAKLSNTEAFF
TRBD1	TRBV4-1	CASSPLTGVSDEQYF